A single sample is the source of the 7 T cell receptor beta chains below, sequenced in a study of CD8 T cells in Susac syndrome. The authors reverse transcribed roughly 0.5 to 1 ug RNA with random hexamers. TCRdb independently ran MiXCR on the immunoSEQ multiplex PCR reads; one entry per CDR3 protein. This table holds hundreds of thousands of distinct CDR3 sequences, 80% to 95% found once. Sequencing was done on a sample of CD4+ T cells from PBMCs. These receptors all come from a human donor with multiple sclerosis.

The chain couples TRBV5-1 to TRBJ2-2; 10 bases align to TRBD1. The CDR3 runs 15 residues. The J segment lost 7 bases and the V segment lost 3 bases, leaving 6 bases of the junction unmatched. Germline assignment: CDR1 SGHRS and CDR2 YFSETQ. In DNA, the CDR3 is TGCGCCAGCAGCTCAGACAGGGGGCTGGACGGGGAGCTGTTTTTT. It yields the protein CASSSDRGLDGELFF.

The chain links TRBV18 to TRBJ1-1, with TRBD1 as a possible D gene (5 bases). CDR1 and CDR2 from the germline V gene are KGHSH and LQKENI. V was trimmed by 6 bases and J by 0 bases, leaving 14 bases between them. The CDR3 extends over 15 amino acids. The CDR3 DNA follows: TGTGCCAGCTCTTCGAGCCAGACAGTGAACACTGAAGCTTTCTTT. Residues: CASSSSQTVNTEAFF.

This clonotype occurred once. The V call is TRBV28, the J call TRBJ1-1, with D possibly matching TRBD1 (5 bases). CDR3 size: 12 residues. CDR1 is MDHEN, CDR2 SYDVKM, per germline. V lost 7 bases and J lost 11, with 17 bases in between. CDR3 DNA sequence: TGTGCCAGCACCGCGACAGAAAGGAACGCTTTCTTT. Amino acids: CASTATERNAFF.

The chain recombines TRBV3-1 with TRBJ2-2; D gene uncertain. Trimming left V 0 bases short and J 5 bases short, with 7 bases between. Germline-derived CDR1 and CDR2 are LGHDT and YNNKEL (reference sequence). The CDR3 has 14 amino acids. The CDR3 DNA reads TGTGCCAGCAGCCAAGATCTATCGACCGGGGAGCTGTTTTTT. Protein product: CASSQDLSTGELFF.

V usage is TRBV19 and J usage is TRBJ1-1, with TRBD1 matching 10 bases. J was trimmed by 4 bases and V by 3 bases; bases with no gene match: 8. The V gene's germline CDR1 is LNHDA and CDR2 SQIVND (reference sequence). CDR3 size: 16 residues. CDR3 nucleotides: TGTGCCAGTAGTATCACAGACAGGGGGCGGGGCACTGAAGCTTTCTTT. Its protein product is CASSITDRGRGTEAFF.

The genes are TRBV23-1 and TRBJ2-7; D unresolved. TRBV23-1 is an ORF, with its function uncertain. This CDR3 is 10 amino acids long. Deletions cut 4 bases from V and 7 bases from J, with 5 bases between. The CDR3 region is CASSPWEQYV. CDR3 DNA sequence: TGCGCCAGCAGTCCTTGGGAGCAGTACGTC.

This clonotype was recorded only once. The chain links TRBV24-1 to TRBJ1-2; D uncertain. Per germline, CDR1 KGHDR and CDR2 SFDVKD. The V end lost 3 bases, the J end lost 8 bases, and 9 bases lay between the germline ends. The CDR3 is made up of 12 amino acids. DNA of the CDR3: TGTGCCACCAGTGATCTTCGGACGGGCTACACCTTC. Translating gives CATSDLRTGYTF.